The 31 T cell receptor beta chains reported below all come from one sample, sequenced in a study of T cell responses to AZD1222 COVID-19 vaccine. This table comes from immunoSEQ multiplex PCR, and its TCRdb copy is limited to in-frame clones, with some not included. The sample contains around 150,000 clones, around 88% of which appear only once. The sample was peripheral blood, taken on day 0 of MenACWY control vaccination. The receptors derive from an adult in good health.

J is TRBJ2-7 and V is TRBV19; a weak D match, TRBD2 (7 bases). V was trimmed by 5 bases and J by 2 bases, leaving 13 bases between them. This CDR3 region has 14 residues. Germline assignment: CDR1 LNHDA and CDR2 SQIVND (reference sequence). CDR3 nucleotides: TGTGCCAGTAGTCCCCACGGGGGGCCCTACGAGCAGTACTTC. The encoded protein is CASSPHGGPYEQYF.

In nucleotides, the CDR3 is TGTGCCAGCAGCCGATACCGGGACAGCGAGAACAATGAGCAGTTCTTC. It translates to CASSRYRDSENNEQFF. The chain carries TRBV11-2 and TRBJ2-1; 7 nucleotides agree with TRBD1. The CDR3 totals 16 residues. Germline V gene data show CDR1 as SGHAT and CDR2 as FQNNGV. Trimming at V came to 5 bases and at J to 5 bases, leaving 12 bases not matched to a gene.

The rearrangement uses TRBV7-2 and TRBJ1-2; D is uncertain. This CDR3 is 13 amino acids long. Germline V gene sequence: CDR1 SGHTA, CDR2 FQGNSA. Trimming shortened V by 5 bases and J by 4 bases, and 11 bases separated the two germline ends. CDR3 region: CASSVAIIYGYTF. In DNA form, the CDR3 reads TGTGCCAGCAGCGTTGCCATTATCTATGGCTACACCTTC.

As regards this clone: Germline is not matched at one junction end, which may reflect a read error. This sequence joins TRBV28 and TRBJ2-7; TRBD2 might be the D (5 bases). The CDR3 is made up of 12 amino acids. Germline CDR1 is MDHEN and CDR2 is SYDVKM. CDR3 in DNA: TGTGCCAGCAGTGTCGGGATCTACGGGCAGTACTTC. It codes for CASSVGIYGQYF.

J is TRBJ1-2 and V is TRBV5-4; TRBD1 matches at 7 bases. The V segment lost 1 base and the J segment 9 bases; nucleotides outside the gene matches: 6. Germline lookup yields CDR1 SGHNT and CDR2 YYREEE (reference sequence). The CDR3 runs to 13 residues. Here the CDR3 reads CASSLTGEFRYTF. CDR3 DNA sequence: TGTGCCAGCAGCTTGACAGGGGAGTTTCGCTACACCTTC.

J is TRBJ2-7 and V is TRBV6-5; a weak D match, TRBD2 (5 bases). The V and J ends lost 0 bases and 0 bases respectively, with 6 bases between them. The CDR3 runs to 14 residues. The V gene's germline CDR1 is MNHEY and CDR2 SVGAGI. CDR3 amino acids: CASSYSTSSYEQYF. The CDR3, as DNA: TGTGCCAGCAGTTACTCTACTAGCTCCTACGAGCAGTACTTC.

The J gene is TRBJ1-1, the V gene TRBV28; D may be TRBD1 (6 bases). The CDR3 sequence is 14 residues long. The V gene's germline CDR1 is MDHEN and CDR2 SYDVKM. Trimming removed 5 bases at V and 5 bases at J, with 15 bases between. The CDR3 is CASSRGGVVTEAFF. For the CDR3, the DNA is TGTGCCAGCAGTAGGGGGGGCGTGGTTACTGAAGCTTTCTTT.

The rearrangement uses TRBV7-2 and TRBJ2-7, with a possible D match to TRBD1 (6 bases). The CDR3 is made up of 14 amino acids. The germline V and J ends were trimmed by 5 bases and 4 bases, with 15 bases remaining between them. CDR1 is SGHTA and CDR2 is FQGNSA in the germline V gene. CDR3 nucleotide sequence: TGTGCCAGCAGCCTCAATATACAGGGTTACGAGCAGTACTTC. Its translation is CASSLNIQGYEQYF.

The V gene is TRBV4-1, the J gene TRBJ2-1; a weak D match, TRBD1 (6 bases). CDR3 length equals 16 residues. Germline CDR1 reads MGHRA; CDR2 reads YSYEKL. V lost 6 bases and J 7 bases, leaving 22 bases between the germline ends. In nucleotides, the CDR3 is TGCGCCAGCAGAGACCTTGCGTCAGGGGATGGGAATGAGCAGTTCTTC. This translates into CASRDLASGDGNEQFF.

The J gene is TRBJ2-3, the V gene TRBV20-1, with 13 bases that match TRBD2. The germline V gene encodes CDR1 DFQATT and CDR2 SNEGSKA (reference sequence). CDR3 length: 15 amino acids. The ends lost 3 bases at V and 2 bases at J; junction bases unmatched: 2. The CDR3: CSASTSGGVTDTQYF. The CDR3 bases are TGCAGTGCTAGTACTAGCGGGGGGGTCACAGATACGCAGTATTTT.

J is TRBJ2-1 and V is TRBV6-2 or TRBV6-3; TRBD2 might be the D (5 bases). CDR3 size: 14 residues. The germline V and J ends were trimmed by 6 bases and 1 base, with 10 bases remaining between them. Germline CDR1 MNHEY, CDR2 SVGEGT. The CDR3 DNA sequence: TGTGCCAGCAGACCTCTAGCTTCCTACAATGAGCAGTTCTTC. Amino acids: CASRPLASYNEQFF.

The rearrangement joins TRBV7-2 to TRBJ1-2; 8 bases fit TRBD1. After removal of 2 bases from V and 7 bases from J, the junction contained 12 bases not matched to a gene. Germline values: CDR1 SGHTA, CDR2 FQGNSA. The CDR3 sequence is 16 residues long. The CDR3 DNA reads TGTGCCAGCAGCTTAAGGTTTGGCCAGGGGGCACGTGGCTACACCTTC. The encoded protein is CASSLRFGQGARGYTF.

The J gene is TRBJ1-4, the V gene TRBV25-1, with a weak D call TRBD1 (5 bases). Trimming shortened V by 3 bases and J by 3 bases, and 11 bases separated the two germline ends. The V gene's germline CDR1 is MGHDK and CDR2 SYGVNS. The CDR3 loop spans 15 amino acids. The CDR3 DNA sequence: TGTGCCAGCAGTGAGGGGACGGCCTCTAATGAAAAACTGTTTTTT. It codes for CASSEGTASNEKLFF. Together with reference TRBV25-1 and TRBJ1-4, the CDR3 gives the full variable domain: EADIYQTPRYLVIGTGKKITLECSQTMGHDKMYWYQQDPGMELHLIHYSYGVNSTEKGDLSSESTVSRIRTEHFPLTLESARPSHTSQYLCASSEGTASNEKLFFGSGTQLSVL.

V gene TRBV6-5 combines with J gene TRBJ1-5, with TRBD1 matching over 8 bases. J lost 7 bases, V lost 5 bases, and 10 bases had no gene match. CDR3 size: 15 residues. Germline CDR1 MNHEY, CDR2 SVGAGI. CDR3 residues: CASSHQGAVEQPQHF. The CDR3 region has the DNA TGTGCCAGCAGTCATCAGGGGGCAGTAGAACAGCCCCAGCATTTT.

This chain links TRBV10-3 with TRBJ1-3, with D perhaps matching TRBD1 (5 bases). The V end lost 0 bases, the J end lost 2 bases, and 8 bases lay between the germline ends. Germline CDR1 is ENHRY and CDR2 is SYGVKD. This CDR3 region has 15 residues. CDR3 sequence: CAISESGTPGNTIYF. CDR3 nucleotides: TGTGCCATCAGTGAGTCCGGGACCCCTGGAAACACCATATATTTT.

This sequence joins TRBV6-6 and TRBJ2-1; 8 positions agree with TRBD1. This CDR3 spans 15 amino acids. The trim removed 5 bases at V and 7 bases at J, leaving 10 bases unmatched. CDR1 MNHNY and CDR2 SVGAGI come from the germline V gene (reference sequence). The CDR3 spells CASSASDRDYNEQFF. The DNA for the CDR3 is TGTGCCAGCAGTGCCTCGGACAGGGATTATAATGAGCAGTTCTTC.

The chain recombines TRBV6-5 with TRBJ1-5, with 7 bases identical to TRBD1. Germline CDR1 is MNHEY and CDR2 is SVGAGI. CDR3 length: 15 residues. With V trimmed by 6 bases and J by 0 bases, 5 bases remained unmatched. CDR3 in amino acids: CASRPQGVSNQPQHF. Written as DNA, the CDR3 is TGTGCCAGCAGACCTCAGGGGGTTAGCAATCAGCCCCAGCATTTT.

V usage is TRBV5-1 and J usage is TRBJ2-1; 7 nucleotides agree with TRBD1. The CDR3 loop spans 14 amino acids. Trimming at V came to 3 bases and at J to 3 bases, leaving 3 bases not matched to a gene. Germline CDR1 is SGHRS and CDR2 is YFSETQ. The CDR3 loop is CASSSGQDYNEQFF. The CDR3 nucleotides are TGCGCCAGCAGCTCCGGACAGGACTACAATGAGCAGTTCTTC.

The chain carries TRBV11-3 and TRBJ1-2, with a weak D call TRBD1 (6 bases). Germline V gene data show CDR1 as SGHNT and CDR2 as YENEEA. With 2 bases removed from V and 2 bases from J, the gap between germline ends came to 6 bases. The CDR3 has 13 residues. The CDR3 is CASSLQGNYGYTF. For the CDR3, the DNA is TGTGCCAGCAGCTTACAGGGGAACTATGGCTACACCTTC.

The CDR3 spells CAWRSLAEAFF. For the CDR3, the DNA is TGTGCCTGGAGGTCGCTGGCGGAAGCTTTCTTT. The V call is TRBV30, the J call TRBJ1-1, with unresolved D. CDR3 length: 11 amino acids. From germline, CDR1 is GTSNPN and CDR2 SVGIG (reference sequence). Trimming shortened V by 3 bases and J by 8 bases, and 10 bases separated the two germline ends.

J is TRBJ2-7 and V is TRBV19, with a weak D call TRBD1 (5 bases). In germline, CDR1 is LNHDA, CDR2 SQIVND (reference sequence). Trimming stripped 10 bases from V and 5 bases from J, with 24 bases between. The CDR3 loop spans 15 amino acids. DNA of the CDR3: TGTGCCACCGCGCCAGGACACCAAAGCGCGGACGAGCAGTACTTC. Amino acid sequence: CATAPGHQSADEQYF.

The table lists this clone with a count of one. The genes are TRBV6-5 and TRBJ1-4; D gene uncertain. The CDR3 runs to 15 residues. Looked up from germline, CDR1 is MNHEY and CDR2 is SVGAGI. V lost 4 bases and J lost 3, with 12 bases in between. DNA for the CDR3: TGTGCCAGCAGTTTACAGATAAACCCTAATGAAAAACTGTTTTTT. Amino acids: CASSLQINPNEKLFF.

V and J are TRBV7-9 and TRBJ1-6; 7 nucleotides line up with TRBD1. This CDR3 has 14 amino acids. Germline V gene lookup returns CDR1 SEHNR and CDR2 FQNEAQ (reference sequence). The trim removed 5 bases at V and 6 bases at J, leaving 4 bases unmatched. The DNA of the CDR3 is TGTGCCAGCAGCCCGGGACAGTCTAATTCACCCCTCCACTTT. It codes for CASSPGQSNSPLHF.

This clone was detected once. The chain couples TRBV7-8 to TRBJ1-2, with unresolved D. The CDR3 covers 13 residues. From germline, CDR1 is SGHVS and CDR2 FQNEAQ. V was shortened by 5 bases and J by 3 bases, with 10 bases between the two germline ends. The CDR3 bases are TGTGCCAGCAGCCCCATCGGGCACTATGGCTACACCTTC. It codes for CASSPIGHYGYTF.

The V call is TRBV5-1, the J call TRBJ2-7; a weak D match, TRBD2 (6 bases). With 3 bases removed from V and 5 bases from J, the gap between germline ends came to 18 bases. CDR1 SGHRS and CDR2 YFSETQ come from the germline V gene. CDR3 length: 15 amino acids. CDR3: CASSWGPGGNDEQYF. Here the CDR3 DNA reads TGCGCCAGCAGCTGGGGCCCCGGCGGGAACGACGAGCAGTACTTC.

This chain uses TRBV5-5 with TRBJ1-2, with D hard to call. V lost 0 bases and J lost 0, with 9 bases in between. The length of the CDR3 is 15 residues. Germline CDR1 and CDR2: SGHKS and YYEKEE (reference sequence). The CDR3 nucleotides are TGTGCCAGCAGCTTGGGCTGGGAAGCTAACTATGGCTACACCTTC. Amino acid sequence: CASSLGWEANYGYTF.

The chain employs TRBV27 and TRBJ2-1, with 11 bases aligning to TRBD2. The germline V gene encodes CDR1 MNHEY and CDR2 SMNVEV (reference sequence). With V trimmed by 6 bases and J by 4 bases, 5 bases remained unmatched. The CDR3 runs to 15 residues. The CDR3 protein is CASRGLAGGYNEQFF. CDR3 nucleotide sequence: TGTGCCAGCAGGGGGCTAGCGGGAGGTTACAATGAGCAGTTCTTC.

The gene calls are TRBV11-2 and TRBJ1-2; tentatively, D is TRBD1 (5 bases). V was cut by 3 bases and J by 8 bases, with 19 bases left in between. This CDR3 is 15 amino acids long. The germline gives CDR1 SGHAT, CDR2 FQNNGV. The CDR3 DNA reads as TGTGCCAGCAGCTTCGACGGGTCCAGGGTCGACGGCTACACCTTC. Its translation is CASSFDGSRVDGYTF.

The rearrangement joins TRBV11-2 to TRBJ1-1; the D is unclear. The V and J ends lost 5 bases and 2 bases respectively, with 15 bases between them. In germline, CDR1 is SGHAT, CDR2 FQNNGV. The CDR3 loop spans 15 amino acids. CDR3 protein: CASSPLLGRNTEAFF. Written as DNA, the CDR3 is TGTGCCAGCAGCCCCCTCCTGGGTAGAAACACTGAAGCTTTCTTT.

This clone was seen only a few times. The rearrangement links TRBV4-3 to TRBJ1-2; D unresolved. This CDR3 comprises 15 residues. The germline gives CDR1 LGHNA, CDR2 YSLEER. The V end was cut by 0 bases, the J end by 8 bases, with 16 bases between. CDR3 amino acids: CASSQDLEGTGGYTF. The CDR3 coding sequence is TGCGCCAGCAGCCAAGATCTGGAGGGAACGGGCGGCTACACCTTC.

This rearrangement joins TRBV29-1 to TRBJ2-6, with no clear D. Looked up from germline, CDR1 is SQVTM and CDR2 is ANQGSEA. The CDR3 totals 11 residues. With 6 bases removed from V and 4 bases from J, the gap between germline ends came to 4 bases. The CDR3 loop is CSVSGANVLTF. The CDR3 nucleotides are TGCAGCGTCTCGGGGGCCAACGTCCTGACTTTC.